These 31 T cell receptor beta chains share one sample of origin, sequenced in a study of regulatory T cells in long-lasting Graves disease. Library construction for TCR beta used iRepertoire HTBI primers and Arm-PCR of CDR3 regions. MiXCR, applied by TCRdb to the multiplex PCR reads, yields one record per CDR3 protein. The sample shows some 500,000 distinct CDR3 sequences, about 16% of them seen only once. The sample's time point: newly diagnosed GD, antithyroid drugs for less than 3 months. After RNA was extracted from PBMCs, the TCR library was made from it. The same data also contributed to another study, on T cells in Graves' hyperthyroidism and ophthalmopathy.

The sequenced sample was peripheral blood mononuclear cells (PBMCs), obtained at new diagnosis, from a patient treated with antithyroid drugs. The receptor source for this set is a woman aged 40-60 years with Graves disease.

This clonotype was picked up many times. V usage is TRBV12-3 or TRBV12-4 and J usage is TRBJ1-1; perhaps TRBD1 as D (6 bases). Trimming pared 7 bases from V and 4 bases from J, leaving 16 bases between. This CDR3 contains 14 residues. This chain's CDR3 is CASIRDTPGTEAFF. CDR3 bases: TGTGCCAGCATCCGGGACACCCCGGGCACTGAAGCTTTCTTT.

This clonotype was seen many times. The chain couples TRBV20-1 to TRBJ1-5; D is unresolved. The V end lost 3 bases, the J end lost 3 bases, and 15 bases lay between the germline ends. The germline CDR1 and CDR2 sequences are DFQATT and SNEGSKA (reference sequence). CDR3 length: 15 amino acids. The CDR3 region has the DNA TGCAGTGCTAGTAGCCTTGCAGGTTCCAATCAGCCCCAGCATTTT. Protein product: CSASSLAGSNQPQHF.

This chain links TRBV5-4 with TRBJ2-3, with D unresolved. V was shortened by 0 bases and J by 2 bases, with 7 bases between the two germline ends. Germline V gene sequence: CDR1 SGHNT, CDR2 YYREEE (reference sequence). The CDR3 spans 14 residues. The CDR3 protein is CASSLERDTDTQYF. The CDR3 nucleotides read TGTGCCAGCAGCTTGGAAAGGGACACAGATACGCAGTATTTT.

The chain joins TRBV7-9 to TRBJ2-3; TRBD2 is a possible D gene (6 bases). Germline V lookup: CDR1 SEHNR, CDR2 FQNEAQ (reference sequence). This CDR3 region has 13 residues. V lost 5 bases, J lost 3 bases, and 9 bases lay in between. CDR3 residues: CASSPGLTDTQYF. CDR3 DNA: TGTGCCAGCAGCCCGGGACTTACAGATACGCAGTATTTT.

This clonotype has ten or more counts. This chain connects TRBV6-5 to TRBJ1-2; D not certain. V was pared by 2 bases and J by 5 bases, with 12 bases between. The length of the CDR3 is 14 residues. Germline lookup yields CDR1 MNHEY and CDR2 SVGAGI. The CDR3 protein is CASSYTQTVYGYTF. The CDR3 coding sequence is TGTGCCAGCAGTTACACCCAGACGGTGTATGGCTACACCTTC.

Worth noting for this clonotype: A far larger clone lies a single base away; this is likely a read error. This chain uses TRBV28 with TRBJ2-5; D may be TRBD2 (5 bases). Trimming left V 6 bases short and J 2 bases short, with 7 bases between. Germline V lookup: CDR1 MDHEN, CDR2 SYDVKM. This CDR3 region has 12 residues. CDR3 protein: CASRADQETQYF. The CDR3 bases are TGTGCCAGCAGAGCGGATCAAGAGACCCAGTACTTC.

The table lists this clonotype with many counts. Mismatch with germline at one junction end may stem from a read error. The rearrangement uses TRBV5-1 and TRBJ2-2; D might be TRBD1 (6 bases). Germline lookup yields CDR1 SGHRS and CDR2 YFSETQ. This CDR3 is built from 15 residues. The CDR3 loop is CASSLAGTNTGELFF. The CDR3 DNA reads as TGTGCCAGCAGCTTGGCCGGGACAAACACCGGGGAGCTGTTTTTT.

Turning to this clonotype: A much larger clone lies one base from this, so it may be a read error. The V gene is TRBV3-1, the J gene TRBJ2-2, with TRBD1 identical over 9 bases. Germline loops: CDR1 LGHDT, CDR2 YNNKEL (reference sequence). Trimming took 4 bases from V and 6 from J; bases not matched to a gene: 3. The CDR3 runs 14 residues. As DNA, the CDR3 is TGTGCCAGCAGCCCCGGGACAGGGCCCGGGGAGCTGTTTTTT. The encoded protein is CASSPGTGPGELFF.

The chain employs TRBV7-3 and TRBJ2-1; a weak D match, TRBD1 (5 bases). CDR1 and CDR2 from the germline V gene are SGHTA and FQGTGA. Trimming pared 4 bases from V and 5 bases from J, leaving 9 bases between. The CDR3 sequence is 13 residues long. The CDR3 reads CASSYDRDNEQFF. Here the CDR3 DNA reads TGTGCCAGCAGCTACGACAGAGACAATGAGCAGTTCTTC.

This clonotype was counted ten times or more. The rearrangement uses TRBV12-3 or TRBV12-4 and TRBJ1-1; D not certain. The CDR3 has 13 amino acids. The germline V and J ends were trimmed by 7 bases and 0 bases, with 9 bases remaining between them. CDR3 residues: CASKSTMNTEAFF. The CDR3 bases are TGTGCCAGCAAGAGTACCATGAACACTGAAGCTTTCTTT.

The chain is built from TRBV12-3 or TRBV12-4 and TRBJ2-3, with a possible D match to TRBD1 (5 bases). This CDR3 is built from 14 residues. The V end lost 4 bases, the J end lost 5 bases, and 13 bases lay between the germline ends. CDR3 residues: CASSWQGSEDTQYF. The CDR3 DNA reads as TGTGCCAGCAGTTGGCAGGGTTCGGAAGATACGCAGTATTTT.

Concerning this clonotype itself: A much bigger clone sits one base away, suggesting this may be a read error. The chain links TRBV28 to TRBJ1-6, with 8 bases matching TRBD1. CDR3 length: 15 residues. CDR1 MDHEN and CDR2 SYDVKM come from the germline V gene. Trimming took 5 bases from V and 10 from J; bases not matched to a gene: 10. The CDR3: CASSVLDREGSPLHF. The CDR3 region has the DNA TGTGCCAGCAGTGTATTGGACAGGGAGGGCTCACCCCTCCACTTT.

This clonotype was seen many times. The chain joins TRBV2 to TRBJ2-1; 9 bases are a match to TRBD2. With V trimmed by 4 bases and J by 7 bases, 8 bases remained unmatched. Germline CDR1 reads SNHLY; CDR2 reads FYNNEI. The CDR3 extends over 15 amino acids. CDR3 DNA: TGTGCCAGCAGTGGTCTCGCGGGGGGGATTAATGAGCAGTTCTTC. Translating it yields CASSGLAGGINEQFF.

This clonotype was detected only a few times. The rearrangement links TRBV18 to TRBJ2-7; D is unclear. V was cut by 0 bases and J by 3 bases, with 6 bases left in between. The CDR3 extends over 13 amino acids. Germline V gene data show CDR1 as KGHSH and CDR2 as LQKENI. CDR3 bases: TGTGCCAGCTCACCACCGAACAACTACGAGCAGTACGTC. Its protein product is CASSPPNNYEQYV.

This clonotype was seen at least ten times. In DNA, the CDR3 is TGTGCCAGCAGCCTACCGGGACTAGCTTACAATGAGCAGTTCTTC. Encoded protein: CASSLPGLAYNEQFF. The chain has TRBV3-1 and TRBJ2-1; 9 bases are shared with TRBD2. Germline V lookup: CDR1 LGHDT, CDR2 YNNKEL (reference sequence). The ends lost 4 bases at V and 4 bases at J; junction bases unmatched: 5. This CDR3 comprises 15 residues.

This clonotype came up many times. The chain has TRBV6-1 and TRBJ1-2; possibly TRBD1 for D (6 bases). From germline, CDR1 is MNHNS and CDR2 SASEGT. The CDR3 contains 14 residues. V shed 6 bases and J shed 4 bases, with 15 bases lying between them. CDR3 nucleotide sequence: TGTGCCAGCAGCTCAGGGGTGAGAGGCTATGGCTACACCTTC. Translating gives CASSSGVRGYGYTF.

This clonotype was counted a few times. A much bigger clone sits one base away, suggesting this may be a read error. The CDR3 is CASSPAPAINERLFF. The CDR3 DNA sequence: TGTGCCAGCTCACCAGCCCCCGCCATTAATGAAAGACTGTTTTTT. The chain has TRBV18 and TRBJ1-4; D remains ambiguous. This CDR3 contains 15 residues. Germline lookup yields CDR1 KGHSH and CDR2 LQKENI.

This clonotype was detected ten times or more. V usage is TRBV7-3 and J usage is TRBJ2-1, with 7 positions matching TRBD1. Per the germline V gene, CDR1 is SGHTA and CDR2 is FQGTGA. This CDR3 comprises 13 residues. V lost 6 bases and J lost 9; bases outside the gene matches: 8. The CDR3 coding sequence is TGTGCCAGCAGTCCTAGACAGGGCGGTGAGCAGTTCTTC. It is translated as CASSPRQGGEQFF.

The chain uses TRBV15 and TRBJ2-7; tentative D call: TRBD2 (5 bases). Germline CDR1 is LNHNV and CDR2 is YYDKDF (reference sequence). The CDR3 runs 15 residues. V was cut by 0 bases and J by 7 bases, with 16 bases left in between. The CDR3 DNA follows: TGTGCCACCAGCAGAGATATGGCAGATGGAGGAGAGCAGTACTTC. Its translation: CATSRDMADGGEQYF.

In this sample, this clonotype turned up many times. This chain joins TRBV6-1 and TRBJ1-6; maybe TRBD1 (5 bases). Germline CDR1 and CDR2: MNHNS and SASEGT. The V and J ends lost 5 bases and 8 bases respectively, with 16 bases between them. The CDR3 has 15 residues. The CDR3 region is CASSPKGNRDSPLHF. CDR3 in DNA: TGTGCCAGCAGTCCCAAGGGGAATCGGGATTCACCCCTCCACTTT.

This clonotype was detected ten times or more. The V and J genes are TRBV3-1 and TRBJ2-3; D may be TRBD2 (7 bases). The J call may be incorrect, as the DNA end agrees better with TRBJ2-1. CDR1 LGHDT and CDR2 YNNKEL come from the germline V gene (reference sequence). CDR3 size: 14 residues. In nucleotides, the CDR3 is TGTGCCAGCAGCCAACCCGGGGGGCCAAATGAGCAGTTCTTC. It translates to CASSQPGGPNEQFF.

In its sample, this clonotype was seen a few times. The CDR3 is CASTPEGANYGYTF. The CDR3 DNA reads as TGTGCCAGCACCCCGGAGGGGGCCAACTATGGCTACACCTTC. The V call is TRBV5-4, the J call TRBJ1-2; TRBD1 matches at 7 bases. Germline CDR1 is SGHNT and CDR2 is YYREEE (reference sequence). This CDR3 region has 14 residues. With 6 bases clipped from V and 2 bases from J, the junction kept 7 bases outside the gene matches. The variable domain in full, with the rest retrieved from reference TRBV5-4 and TRBJ1-2, is ETGVTQSPTHLIKTRGQQVTLRCSSQSGHNTVSWYQQALGQGPQFIFQYYREEENGRGNFPPRFSGLQFPNYSSELNVNALELDDSALYLCASTPEGANYGYTFGSGTRLTVV.

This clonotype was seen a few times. Here the CDR3 reads CASSQDLRTGWPGGYTF. The CDR3 DNA sequence: TGCGCCAGCAGCCAAGATCTCCGGACAGGGTGGCCCGGGGGCTACACCTTC. The rearrangement links TRBV4-1 to TRBJ1-2; 8 bases are a match to TRBD1. The ends lost 0 bases at V and 8 bases at J; junction bases unmatched: 14. The CDR3 runs to 17 residues. Germline V gives CDR1 MGHRA, CDR2 YSYEKL.

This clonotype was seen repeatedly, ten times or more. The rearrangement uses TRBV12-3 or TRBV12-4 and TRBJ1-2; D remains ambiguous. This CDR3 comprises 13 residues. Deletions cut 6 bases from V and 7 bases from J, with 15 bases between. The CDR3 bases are TGTGCCAGCAGCTTCGGCGTTGGGGTTGGCTACACCTTC. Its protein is CASSFGVGVGYTF.

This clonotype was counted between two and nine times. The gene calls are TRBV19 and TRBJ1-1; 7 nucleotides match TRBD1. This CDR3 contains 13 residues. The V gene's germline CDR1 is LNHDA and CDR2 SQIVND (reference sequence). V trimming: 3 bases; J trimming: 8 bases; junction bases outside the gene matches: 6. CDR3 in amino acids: CASSMRDRREAFF. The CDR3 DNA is TGTGCCAGTAGTATGCGGGACAGAAGGGAAGCTTTCTTT. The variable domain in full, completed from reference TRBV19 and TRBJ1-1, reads DGGITQSPKYLFRKEGQNVTLSCEQNLNHDAMYWYRQDPGQGLRLIYYSQIVNDFQKGDIAEGYSVSREKKESFPLTVTSAQKNPTAFYLCASSMRDRREAFFGQGTRLTVV.

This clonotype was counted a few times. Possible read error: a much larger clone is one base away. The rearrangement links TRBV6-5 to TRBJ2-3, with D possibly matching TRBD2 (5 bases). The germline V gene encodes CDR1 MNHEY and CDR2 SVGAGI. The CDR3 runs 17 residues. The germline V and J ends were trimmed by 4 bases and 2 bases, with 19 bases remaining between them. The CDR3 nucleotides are TGTGCCAGCAGTTCCCTGCAATCACGCGGGTCCACAGATACGCAGTATTTT. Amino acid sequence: CASSSLQSRGSTDTQYF.

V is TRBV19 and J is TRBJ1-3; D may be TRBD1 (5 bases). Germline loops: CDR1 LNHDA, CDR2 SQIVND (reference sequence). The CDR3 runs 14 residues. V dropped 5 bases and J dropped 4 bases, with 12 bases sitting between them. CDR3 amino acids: CASSSSGIGNTIYF. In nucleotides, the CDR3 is TGTGCCAGTAGTTCCTCAGGGATCGGAAACACCATATATTTT.

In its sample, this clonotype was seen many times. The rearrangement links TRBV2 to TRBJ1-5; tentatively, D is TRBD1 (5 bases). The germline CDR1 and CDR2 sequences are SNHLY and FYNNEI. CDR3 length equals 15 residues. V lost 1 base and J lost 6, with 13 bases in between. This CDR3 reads CASSEDRSASQPQHF. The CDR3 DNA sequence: TGTGCCAGCAGTGAAGACAGGTCAGCAAGTCAGCCCCAGCATTTT. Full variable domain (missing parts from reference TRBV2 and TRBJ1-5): EPEVTQTPSHQVTQMGQEVILRCVPISNHLYFYWYRQILGQKVEFLVSFYNNEISEKSEIFDDQFSVERPDGSNFTLKIRSTKLEDSAMYFCASSEDRSASQPQHFGDGTRLSIL.

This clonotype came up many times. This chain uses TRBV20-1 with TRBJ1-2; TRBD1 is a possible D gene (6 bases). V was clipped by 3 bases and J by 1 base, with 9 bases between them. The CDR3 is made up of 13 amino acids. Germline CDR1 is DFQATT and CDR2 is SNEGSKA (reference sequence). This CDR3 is CSARDSSNYGYTF. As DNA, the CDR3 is TGCAGTGCTAGGGACAGTAGTAACTATGGCTACACCTTC.

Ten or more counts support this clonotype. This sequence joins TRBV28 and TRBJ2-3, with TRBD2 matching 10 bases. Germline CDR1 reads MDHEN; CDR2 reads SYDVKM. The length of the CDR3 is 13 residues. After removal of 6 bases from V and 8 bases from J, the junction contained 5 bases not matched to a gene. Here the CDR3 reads CASSKRGGSTQYF. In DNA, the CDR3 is TGTGCCAGCAGCAAGCGGGGGGGCTCTACGCAGTATTTT.

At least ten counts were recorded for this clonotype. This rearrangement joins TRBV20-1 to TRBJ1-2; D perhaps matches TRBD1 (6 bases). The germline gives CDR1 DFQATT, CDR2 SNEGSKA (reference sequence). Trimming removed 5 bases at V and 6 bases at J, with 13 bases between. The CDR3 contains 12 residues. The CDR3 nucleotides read TGCAGTGCTCCGAGGGGGACCCATGGCTACACCTTC. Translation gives CSAPRGTHGYTF.